These 27 T cell receptor beta chains share one sample of origin, sequenced in a study of identical twins. A single record per CDR3 protein comes from TCRdb applying MiXCR to the 5' RACE reads. This sample has more than 650,000 distinct CDR3 sequences, with around 6% found just once. Sequenced material: naive T cells sorted from blood. All receptors derive from a man aged 18 to 30 in good health.

The rearrangement joins TRBV29-1 to TRBJ2-1; D may be TRBD1 (6 bases). The CDR3 covers 11 residues. Germline V gene sequence: CDR1 SQVTM, CDR2 ANQGSEA. V gave up 6 bases and J gave up 10 bases, with 13 bases separating them. CDR3 sequence: CSVPGAWEQFF. DNA for the CDR3: TGCAGCGTCCCAGGGGCCTGGGAGCAGTTCTTC.

This clonotype has ten or more counts. This chain connects TRBV29-1 to TRBJ1-1, with D unclear. Per the germline V gene, CDR1 is SQVTM and CDR2 is ANQGSEA. Trimming took off 4 bases at V and 1 base at J, with 13 bases between the two ends. This CDR3 is built from 14 residues. CDR3 sequence: CSVVLRRGNTEAFF. CDR3 nucleotide sequence: TGCAGCGTTGTTTTACGGCGGGGGAACACTGAAGCTTTCTTT.

V usage is TRBV2 and J usage is TRBJ2-1; 9 bases match TRBD1. Germline loops: CDR1 SNHLY, CDR2 FYNNEI. The CDR3 contains 15 residues. With 7 bases clipped from V and 0 bases from J, the junction kept 4 bases outside the gene matches. The chain's CDR3 is CASNPGQGSYNEQFF. CDR3 bases: TGTGCCAGCAATCCGGGACAGGGCTCCTACAATGAGCAGTTCTTC.

This clonotype was picked up a small number of times. J is TRBJ1-2 and V is TRBV5-1; unclear D gene. V was pared by 0 bases and J by 2 bases, with 11 bases between. Germline CDR1 is SGHRS and CDR2 is YFSETQ. CDR3 length: 15 amino acids. The CDR3 region has the DNA TGCGCCAGCAGCTTGGTCGGGCGGGCCAACTATGGCTACACCTTC. It specifies CASSLVGRANYGYTF.

This clonotype was counted many times. The gene calls are TRBV29-1 and TRBJ2-3; 10 bases agree with TRBD1. V lost 4 bases to trimming and J lost 3 bases; unmatched junction nucleotides: 4. The length of the CDR3 is 14 residues. Germline V lookup: CDR1 SQVTM, CDR2 ANQGSEA. Here the CDR3 DNA reads TGCAGCGTTGTCCGGGACAGGGGAACAGATACGCAGTATTTT. It codes for CSVVRDRGTDTQYF.

This clonotype has at least ten counts. The chain uses TRBV12-3 or TRBV12-4 and TRBJ2-1; TRBD2 agrees at 13 bases. The CDR3 has 19 residues. Trimming took 4 bases from V and 4 from J; bases not matched to a gene: 13. The CDR3 DNA is TGTGCCAGCAGTTCCCCGACAGGGAAGGGACTAGCGGGGTACAATGAGCAGTTCTTC. This codes for CASSSPTGKGLAGYNEQFF.

This clonotype was observed many times. The chain couples TRBV20-1 to TRBJ1-1, with D possibly TRBD1 on 5 matching bases. Germline values: CDR1 DFQATT, CDR2 SNEGSKA (reference sequence). The CDR3 is 14 residues long. V dropped 3 bases and J dropped 4 bases, with 15 bases sitting between them. The CDR3 DNA sequence: TGCAGTGCTAGCAATAGACAGCAGCTCACTGAAGCTTTCTTT. Its protein is CSASNRQQLTEAFF.

The chain joins TRBV27 to TRBJ2-3; the match to TRBD2 covers 10 bases. This CDR3 region has 17 residues. Germline V gene sequence: CDR1 MNHEY, CDR2 SMNVEV (reference sequence). V lost 6 bases and J lost 0; bases outside the gene matches: 9. The CDR3 sequence is CASSQQGLAISTDTQYF. CDR3 in DNA: TGTGCCAGCAGCCAACAGGGACTAGCGATTAGCACAGATACGCAGTATTTT.

The gene calls are TRBV12-3 or TRBV12-4 and TRBJ1-5; 10 bases agree with TRBD1. This CDR3 has 15 amino acids. V lost 6 bases and J lost 4; bases outside the gene matches: 6. CDR3 in DNA: TGTGCCAGCAGCACGACAGGGGGCGAAAATCAGCCCCAGCATTTT. Its protein is CASSTTGGENQPQHF.

This clonotype was counted ten times or more. The rearrangement links TRBV5-1 to TRBJ2-1, with 7 nucleotides matching TRBD2. V dropped 4 bases and J dropped 0; count of bases not matched to a gene: 10. Germline CDR1 is SGHRS and CDR2 is YFSETQ. This CDR3 contains 17 residues. The CDR3 protein is CASSLIFGGSSYNEQFF. In DNA form, the CDR3 reads TGCGCCAGCAGCCTCATTTTTGGCGGGAGCTCCTACAATGAGCAGTTCTTC.

The rearrangement links TRBV15 to TRBJ2-1; no firm D call. CDR3 length equals 12 residues. Germline CDR1 is LNHNV and CDR2 is YYDKDF (reference sequence). The V end lost 3 bases, the J end lost 8 bases, and 8 bases lay between the germline ends. The CDR3 DNA reads as TGTGCCACCAGCAGTGGTGAGTATGAGCAGTTCTTC. Amino acid sequence: CATSSGEYEQFF.

As regards this clonotype: The missing conserved phenylalanine or tryptophan at the end of this CDR3 makes a read error likely. V gene TRBV12-3 or TRBV12-4 combines with J gene TRBJ2-7; D may be TRBD1 or TRBD2 (6 bases each). The CDR3 has 14 residues. V was clipped by 8 bases and J by 6 bases, with 20 bases between them. The CDR3 sequence is CASGRWGALREQYY. The CDR3 nucleotides read TGTGCCAGCGGACGGTGGGGGGCTCTCCGCGAGCAGTACTAC.

V usage is TRBV23-1 and J usage is TRBJ1-4; 7 bases match TRBD1. TRBV23-1 is an ORF, and what it does is uncertain. There are 16 residues in the CDR3. V dropped 1 base and J dropped 3; count of bases not matched to a gene: 5. The CDR3 loop is CASSQFKGTANEKLFF. For the CDR3, the DNA is TGCGCCAGCAGTCAATTTAAGGGGACAGCTAATGAAAAACTGTTTTTT.

This clonotype was seen many times. The CDR3 sequence is CASSQDDPSSYNEQFF. CDR3 in DNA: TGCGCCAGCAGCCAAGATGACCCCAGCTCCTACAATGAGCAGTTCTTC. V gene TRBV4-3 combines with J gene TRBJ2-1; no clear D gene. The CDR3 spans 16 residues. The germline gives CDR1 LGHNA, CDR2 YSLEER. Trimming shortened V by 0 bases and J by 0 bases, and 9 bases separated the two germline ends.

This clonotype was seen only a few times. The chain joins TRBV20-1 to TRBJ2-5; no clear D. The CDR3 has 14 amino acids. The germline V and J ends were trimmed by 2 bases and 4 bases, with 14 bases remaining between them. Germline V lookup: CDR1 DFQATT, CDR2 SNEGSKA (reference sequence). This CDR3 is CSARFPRPPETQYF. CDR3 in DNA: TGCAGTGCTAGATTTCCCCGGCCCCCAGAGACCCAGTACTTC.

This clonotype has at least ten counts. The CDR3 nucleotides read TGTGCCAGCAGATTAACGGACAGGGCGAACTATGGCTACACCTTC. Its translation is CASRLTDRANYGYTF. The J gene is TRBJ1-2, the V gene TRBV6-5; 8 bases fit TRBD1. The CDR3 is 15 amino acids. From germline, CDR1 is MNHEY and CDR2 SVGAGI. Trimming took 6 bases from V and 2 from J; bases not matched to a gene: 8.

This clonotype was observed a few times. This sequence joins TRBV5-1 and TRBJ2-4, with TRBD2 identical over 9 bases. The germline CDR1 and CDR2 sequences are SGHRS and YFSETQ. The CDR3 runs 15 residues. Germline trimming cut 5 bases from V and 6 bases from J; bases unmatched to any gene: 9. The CDR3 region has the DNA TGCGCCAGCAGAGTGGGAGCGGGAGGCGGAAACATTCAGTACTTC. Translated: CASRVGAGGGNIQYF. Full variable domain (remainder filled in from reference TRBV5-1 and TRBJ2-4): KAGVTQTPRYLIKTRGQQVTLSCSPISGHRSVSWYQQTPGQGLQFLFEYFSETQRNKGNFPGRFSGRQFSNSRSEMNVSTLELGDSALYLCASRVGAGGGNIQYFGAGTRLSVL.

In its sample, this clonotype was seen many times. The genes are TRBV5-1 and TRBJ1-1; D gene ambiguous. V was clipped by 2 bases and J by 0 bases, with 11 bases between them. The CDR3 runs to 15 residues. The V gene's germline CDR1 is SGHRS and CDR2 YFSETQ. This CDR3 is CASSFGWGMNTEAFF. CDR3 coding DNA: TGCGCCAGCAGCTTCGGTTGGGGTATGAACACTGAAGCTTTCTTT. The full variable domain, in which reference TRBV5-1 and TRBJ1-1 provide the parts outside the CDR3, is KAGVTQTPRYLIKTRGQQVTLSCSPISGHRSVSWYQQTPGQGLQFLFEYFSETQRNKGNFPGRFSGRQFSNSRSEMNVSTLELGDSALYLCASSFGWGMNTEAFFGQGTRLTVV.

V gene TRBV7-2 combines with J gene TRBJ2-4, with no clear D. CDR1 is SGHTA, CDR2 FQGNSA, per germline. V lost 3 bases to trimming and J lost 6 bases, with 9 bases between them. This CDR3 has 13 residues. The CDR3 DNA reads TGTGCCAGCAGCTTGGAACCACTAAACATTCAGTACTTC. Translating gives CASSLEPLNIQYF.

The chain joins TRBV9 to TRBJ2-1; D may be TRBD1 or TRBD2 (5 bases each). The germline V and J ends were trimmed by 0 bases and 4 bases, with 14 bases remaining between them. The CDR3 runs to 16 residues. Germline V gene sequence: CDR1 SGDLS, CDR2 YYNGEE. CDR3 nucleotides: TGTGCCAGCAGCGTAGCCACAGGTGAGGGGTACAATGAGCAGTTCTTC. Translation gives CASSVATGEGYNEQFF.

Only a few counts were recorded for this clonotype. The chain has TRBV6-1 and TRBJ1-1, with TRBD1 as a possible D gene (6 bases). Germline V CDR1 and CDR2: MNHNS, SASEGT. Deletions cut 5 bases from V and 2 bases from J, with 15 bases between. This CDR3 spans 15 amino acids. CDR3 sequence reads: CASSPWTVGNTEAFF. In nucleotides, the CDR3 is TGTGCCAGCAGTCCCTGGACAGTCGGCAACACTGAAGCTTTCTTT.

The chain has TRBV7-8 and TRBJ2-7; TRBD2 matches at 7 bases. CDR1 SGHVS and CDR2 FQNEAQ come from the germline V gene. Trimming cost V 4 bases and J 2 bases; bases outside gene matches: 8. CDR3 length equals 15 residues. The CDR3 here is CASSWGLGRTYEQYF. The CDR3 DNA reads TGTGCCAGCAGCTGGGGCCTCGGGAGGACCTACGAGCAGTACTTC.

This clonotype was counted many times. This chain connects TRBV21-1 to TRBJ1-2; the table's D call TRBD1 went unverified against the DNA. TRBV21-1 is termed a pseudogene. CDR3 length equals 15 residues. The CDR3 region is CASSPSRTGLYGYTF. The CDR3 DNA reads TGTGCCAGCAGCCCTTCGCGGACAGGCCTCTATGGCTACACCTTC.

This clonotype has a handful of counts. This chain joins TRBV7-6 and TRBJ2-1; 8 nucleotides agree with TRBD2. Germline values: CDR1 SGHVS, CDR2 FNYEAQ. The CDR3 sequence is 17 residues long. V dropped 4 bases and J dropped 1; count of bases not matched to a gene: 9. DNA of the CDR3: TGTGCCAGCAGCTCCTGGAAGAGCGGGAGATCCTACAATGAGCAGTTCTTC. As protein: CASSSWKSGRSYNEQFF. Looking up the rest from reference TRBV7-6 and TRBJ2-1 gives the full variable domain: GAGVSQSPRYKVTKRGQDVALRCDPISGHVSLYWYRQALGQGPEFLTYFNYEAQQDKSGLPNDRFSAERPEGSISTLTIQRTEQRDSAMYRCASSSWKSGRSYNEQFFGPGTRLTVL.

This clonotype was recorded a few times. The chain couples TRBV7-9 to TRBJ2-7, with 9 positions matching TRBD2. CDR1 and CDR2 from the germline V gene are SEHNR and FQNEAQ (reference sequence). The CDR3 is 15 residues long. V lost 3 bases and J lost 4; bases outside the gene matches: 7. The CDR3 loop is CASSFGTLAGYEQYF. In DNA form, the CDR3 reads TGTGCCAGCAGCTTCGGGACGCTAGCGGGGTACGAGCAGTACTTC. Full variable domain (missing parts from reference TRBV7-9 and TRBJ2-7): DTGVSQNPRHKITKRGQNVTFRCDPISEHNRLYWYRQTLGQGPEFLTYFQNEAQLEKSRLLSDRFSAERPKGSFSTLEIQRTEQGDSAMYLCASSFGTLAGYEQYFGPGTRLTVT.

This clonotype occurred many times. CDR3 amino acids: CAISEAEWTEAFF. Here the CDR3 DNA reads TGTGCCATCAGTGAGGCAGAATGGACTGAAGCTTTCTTT. The chain joins TRBV10-3 to TRBJ1-1, with D unresolved. CDR3 size: 13 residues. CDR1 is ENHRY and CDR2 is SYGVKD in the germline V gene. Trimming cost V 2 bases and J 5 bases, with 9 bases left between them.

This rearrangement joins TRBV7-2 to TRBJ2-7, with 8 nucleotides matching TRBD1. Per germline, CDR1 SGHTA and CDR2 FQGNSA. Losses at the gene ends were 5 bases for V and 3 bases for J; bases not matched to a gene: 9. This CDR3 spans 15 amino acids. The CDR3 protein is CASSGRQGTIYEQYF. CDR3 DNA: TGTGCCAGCAGCGGACGACAGGGGACGATCTACGAGCAGTACTTC.